One and the same sample provided the 5 T cell receptor beta chains below, sequenced in a study of T-cell memory formation after mild COVID-19. Each CDR3 protein is one row after TCRdb ran MiXCR on the 5' RACE reads. In the table there are tens of thousands of distinct CDR3 sequences, roughly 13% of which are singletons. The sequenced sample was PBMCs or a T cell subset sorted from them (not recorded which). The receptors derive from a man between 18 and 29 years old who had mild COVID-19 (a few samples of this study predate the infection). Cell type and time point are not known.

The sample holds a few counts of this clonotype. V and J are TRBV4-3 and TRBJ2-5, with 8 bases matching TRBD2. Trimming removed 1 base from V and 7 bases from J; junction bases left unmatched: 5. Germline V gene sequence: CDR1 LGHNA, CDR2 YSLEER. The CDR3 loop spans 14 amino acids. The CDR3 reads CASSQVVSGGTQYF. CDR3 DNA sequence: TGCGCCAGCAGCCAAGTAGTAAGCGGGGGGACCCAGTACTTC.

This clonotype has at least ten counts. This chain links TRBV20-1 with TRBJ2-1, with 8 bases matching TRBD2. Germline V gives CDR1 DFQATT, CDR2 SNEGSKA (reference sequence). The CDR3 is made up of 11 amino acids. With 4 bases clipped from V and 12 bases from J, the junction kept 5 bases outside the gene matches. The CDR3 DNA is TGCAGTGCTAACCCGGGACTAGGGCAGTTCTTC. As protein: CSANPGLGQFF.

V gene TRBV12-5 combines with J gene TRBJ2-1; D unresolved. V was trimmed by 1 base and J by 2 bases, leaving 12 bases between them. The CDR3 has 16 residues. Germline CDR1 and CDR2: LGHNT and FRNRAP. The CDR3 region is CASGLGTEHPYNEQFF. The DNA of the CDR3 is TGTGCTAGTGGTTTGGGGACGGAACACCCCTACAATGAGCAGTTCTTC.

This chain links TRBV6-6 with TRBJ2-7; perhaps TRBD2 as D (5 bases). Between the trimmed V and J ends, which lost 6 bases and 6 bases, there was a span of 15 bases. Looked up from germline, CDR1 is MNHNY and CDR2 is SVGAGI (reference sequence). This CDR3 is 13 amino acids long. The CDR3 here is CASREDLRVEQYV. CDR3 in DNA: TGTGCCAGCAGGGAGGACCTGCGAGTCGAGCAGTACGTC.

Many counts were recorded for this clonotype. This chain connects TRBV7-9 to TRBJ2-3; TRBD2 agrees at 9 bases. V shed 0 bases and J 0 bases; nucleotides not matched to a gene: 1. CDR1 is SEHNR and CDR2 is FQNEAQ in the germline V gene (reference sequence). The CDR3 totals 16 residues. In DNA form, the CDR3 reads TGTGCCAGCAGCTTAGCCGGACTAGCGAGCACAGATACGCAGTATTTT. The encoded protein is CASSLAGLASTDTQYF.